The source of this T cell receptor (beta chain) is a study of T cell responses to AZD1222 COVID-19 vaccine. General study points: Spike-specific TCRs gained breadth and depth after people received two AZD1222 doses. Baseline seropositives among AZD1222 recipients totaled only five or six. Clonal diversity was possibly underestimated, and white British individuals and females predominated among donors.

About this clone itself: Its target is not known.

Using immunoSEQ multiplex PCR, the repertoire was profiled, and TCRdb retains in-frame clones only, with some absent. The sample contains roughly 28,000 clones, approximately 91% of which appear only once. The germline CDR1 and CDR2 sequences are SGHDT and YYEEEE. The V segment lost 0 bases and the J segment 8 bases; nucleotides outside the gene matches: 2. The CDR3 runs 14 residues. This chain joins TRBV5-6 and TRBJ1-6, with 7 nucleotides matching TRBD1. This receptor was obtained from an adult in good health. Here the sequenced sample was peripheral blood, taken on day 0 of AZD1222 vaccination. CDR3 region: CASSLGDSDSPLHF. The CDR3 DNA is TGTGCCAGCAGCTTGGGGGACAGCGATTCACCCCTCCACTTT.